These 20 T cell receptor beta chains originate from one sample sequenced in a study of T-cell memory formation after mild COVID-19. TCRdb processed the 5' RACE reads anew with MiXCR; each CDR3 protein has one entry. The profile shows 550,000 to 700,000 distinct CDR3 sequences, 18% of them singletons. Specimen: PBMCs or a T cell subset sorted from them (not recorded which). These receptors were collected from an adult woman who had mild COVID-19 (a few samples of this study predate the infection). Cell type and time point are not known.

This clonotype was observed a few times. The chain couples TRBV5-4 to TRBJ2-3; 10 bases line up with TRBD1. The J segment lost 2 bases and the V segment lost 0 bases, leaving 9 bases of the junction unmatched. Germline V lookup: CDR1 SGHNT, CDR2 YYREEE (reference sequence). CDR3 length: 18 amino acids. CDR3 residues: CASSLDAPGTGVTDTQYF. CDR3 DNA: TGTGCCAGCAGCTTGGACGCCCCCGGGACAGGGGTCACAGATACGCAGTATTTT.

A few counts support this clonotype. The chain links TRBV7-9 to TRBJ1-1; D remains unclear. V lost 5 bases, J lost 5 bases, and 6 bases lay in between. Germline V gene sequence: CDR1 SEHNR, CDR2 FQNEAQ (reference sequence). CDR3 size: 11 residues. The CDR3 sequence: CASSDETEAFF. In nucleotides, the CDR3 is TGTGCCAGCAGCGACGAGACTGAAGCTTTCTTT. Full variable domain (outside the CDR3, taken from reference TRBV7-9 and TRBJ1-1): DTGVSQNPRHKITKRGQNVTFRCDPISEHNRLYWYRQTLGQGPEFLTYFQNEAQLEKSRLLSDRFSAERPKGSFSTLEIQRTEQGDSAMYLCASSDETEAFFGQGTRLTVV.

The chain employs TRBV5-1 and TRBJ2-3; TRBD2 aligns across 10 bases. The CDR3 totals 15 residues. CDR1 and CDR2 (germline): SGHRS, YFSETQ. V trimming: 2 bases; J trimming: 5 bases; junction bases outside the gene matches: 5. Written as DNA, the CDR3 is TGCGCCAGCAGCTTTGGACTAGCGGCGGGAGATACGCAGTATTTT. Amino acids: CASSFGLAAGDTQYF. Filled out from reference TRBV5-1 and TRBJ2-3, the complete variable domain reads KAGVTQTPRYLIKTRGQQVTLSCSPISGHRSVSWYQQTPGQGLQFLFEYFSETQRNKGNFPGRFSGRQFSNSRSEMNVSTLELGDSALYLCASSFGLAAGDTQYFGPGTRLTVL.

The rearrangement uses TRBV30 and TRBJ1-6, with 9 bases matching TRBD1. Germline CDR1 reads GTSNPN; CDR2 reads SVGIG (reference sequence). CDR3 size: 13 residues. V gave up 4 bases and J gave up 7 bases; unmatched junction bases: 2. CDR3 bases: TGTGCCTGGAAAGGACAGGGGAATTCACCCCTCCACTTT. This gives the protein CAWKGQGNSPLHF.

CDR3 sequence reads: CASSLGEANEQFF. Here the CDR3 DNA reads TGTGCCAGCAGCTTGGGGGAGGCGAATGAGCAGTTCTTC. The chain is built from TRBV7-9 and TRBJ2-1; a possible D gene is TRBD2 (6 bases). The CDR3 is made up of 13 amino acids. CDR1 SEHNR and CDR2 FQNEAQ come from the germline V gene (reference sequence). V lost 3 bases to trimming and J lost 7 bases, with 10 bases between them.

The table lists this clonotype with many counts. CDR3 protein: CASSSTGWWLADTQYF. In nucleotides, the CDR3 is TGTGCCAGCAGTTCAACAGGGTGGTGGTTAGCAGATACGCAGTATTTT. The chain couples TRBV6-5 to TRBJ2-3, with D tentatively TRBD1 (6 bases). Deletions cut 4 bases from V and 4 bases from J, with 18 bases between. The germline V gene has CDR1 MNHEY and CDR2 SVGAGI. This CDR3 is 16 amino acids long.

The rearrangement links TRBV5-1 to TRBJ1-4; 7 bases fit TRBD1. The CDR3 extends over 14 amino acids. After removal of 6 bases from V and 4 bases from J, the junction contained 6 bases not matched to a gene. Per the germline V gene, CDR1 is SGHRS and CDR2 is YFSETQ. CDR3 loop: CASMPGQFNEKLFF. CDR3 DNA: TGCGCCAGCATGCCGGGACAGTTTAATGAAAAACTGTTTTTT.

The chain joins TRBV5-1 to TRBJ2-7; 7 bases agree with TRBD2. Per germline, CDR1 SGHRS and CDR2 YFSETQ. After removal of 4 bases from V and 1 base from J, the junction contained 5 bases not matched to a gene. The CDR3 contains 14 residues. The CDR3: CASSPRLASYEQYF. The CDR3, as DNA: TGCGCCAGCAGCCCCCGACTAGCTTCCTACGAGCAGTACTTC.

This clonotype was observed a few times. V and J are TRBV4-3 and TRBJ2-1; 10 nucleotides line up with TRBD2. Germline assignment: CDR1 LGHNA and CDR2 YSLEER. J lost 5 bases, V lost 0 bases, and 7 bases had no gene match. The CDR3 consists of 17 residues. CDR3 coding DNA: TGCGCCAGCAGCCAAGATAGTCCTAGCGGGAGCCACAATGAGCAGTTCTTC. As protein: CASSQDSPSGSHNEQFF.

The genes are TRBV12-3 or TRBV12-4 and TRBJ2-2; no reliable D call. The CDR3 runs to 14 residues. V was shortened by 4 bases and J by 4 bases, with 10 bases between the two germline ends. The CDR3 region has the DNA TGTGCCAGCAGTTCTAGTCCTCTCACCGGGGAGCTGTTTTTT. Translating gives CASSSSPLTGELFF.

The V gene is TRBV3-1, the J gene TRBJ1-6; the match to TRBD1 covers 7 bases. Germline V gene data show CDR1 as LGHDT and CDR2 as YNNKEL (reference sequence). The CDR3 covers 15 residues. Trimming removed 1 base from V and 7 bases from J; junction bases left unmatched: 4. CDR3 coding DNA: TGTGCCAGCAGCCAAGTGGGACAGAGAAATTCACCCCTCCACTTT. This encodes CASSQVGQRNSPLHF.

CDR3 loop: CASTGTGRSTDTQYF. As DNA, the CDR3 is TGTGCCAGCACCGGGACAGGGCGAAGCACAGATACGCAGTATTTT. The chain recombines TRBV6-2 or TRBV6-3 with TRBJ2-3; 9 bases line up with TRBD1. CDR3 size: 15 residues. Germline V gives CDR1 MNHEY, CDR2 SVGEGT. The V and J ends lost 7 bases and 0 bases, in that order; junction bases with no gene match: 5.

The CDR3 protein is CASSRDRIGENTIYF. The CDR3, as DNA: TGTGCCAGCAGCCGGGACAGGATAGGGGAAAACACCATATATTTT. The genes are TRBV3-1 and TRBJ1-3; the match to TRBD1 covers 8 bases. The CDR3 spans 15 residues. The germline V gene encodes CDR1 LGHDT and CDR2 YNNKEL (reference sequence). The V segment lost 4 bases and the J segment 6 bases; nucleotides outside the gene matches: 8.

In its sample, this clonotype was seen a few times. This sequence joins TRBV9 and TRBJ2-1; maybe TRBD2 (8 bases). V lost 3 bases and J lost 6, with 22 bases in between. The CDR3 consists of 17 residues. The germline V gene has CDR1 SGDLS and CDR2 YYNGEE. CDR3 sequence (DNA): TGTGCCAGCAGCGCGGCCCTTAGCGGGACAGCCACCAATGAGCAGTTCTTC. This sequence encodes CASSAALSGTATNEQFF.

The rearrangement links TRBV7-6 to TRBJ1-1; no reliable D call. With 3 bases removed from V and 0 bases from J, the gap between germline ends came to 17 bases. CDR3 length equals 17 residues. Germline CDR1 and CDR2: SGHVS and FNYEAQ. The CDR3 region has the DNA TGTGCCAGCAGCTTCCCGGGGTTTGGGGATGTGAACACTGAAGCTTTCTTT. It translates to CASSFPGFGDVNTEAFF.

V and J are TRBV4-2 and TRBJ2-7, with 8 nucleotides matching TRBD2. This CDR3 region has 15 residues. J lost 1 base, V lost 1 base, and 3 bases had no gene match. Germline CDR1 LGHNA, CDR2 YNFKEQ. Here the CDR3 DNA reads TGTGCCAGCAGCCAAGGCGGGGGGCCATCCTACGAGCAGTACTTC. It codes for CASSQGGGPSYEQYF.

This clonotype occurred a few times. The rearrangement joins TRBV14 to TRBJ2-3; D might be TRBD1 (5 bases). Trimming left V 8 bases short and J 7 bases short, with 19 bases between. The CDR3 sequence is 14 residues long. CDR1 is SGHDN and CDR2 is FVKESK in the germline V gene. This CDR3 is CASGHSVSVNTQYF. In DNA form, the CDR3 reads TGTGCCAGCGGACATAGTGTTTCCGTAAATACGCAGTATTTT.

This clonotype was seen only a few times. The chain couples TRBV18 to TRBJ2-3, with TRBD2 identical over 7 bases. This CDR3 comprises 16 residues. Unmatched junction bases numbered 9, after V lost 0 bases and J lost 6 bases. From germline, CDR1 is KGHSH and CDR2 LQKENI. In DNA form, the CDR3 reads TGTGCCAGCTCACCACCGATCCGGGGGGTTGAGGATACGCAGTATTTT. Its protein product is CASSPPIRGVEDTQYF.

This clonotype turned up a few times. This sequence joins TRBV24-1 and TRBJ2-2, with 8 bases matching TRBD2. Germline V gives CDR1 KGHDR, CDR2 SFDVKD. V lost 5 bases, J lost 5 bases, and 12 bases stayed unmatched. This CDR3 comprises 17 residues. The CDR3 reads CATSGPGLAGNTGELFF. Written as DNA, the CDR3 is TGTGCCACCAGTGGTCCCGGACTAGCTGGTAATACCGGGGAGCTGTTTTTT.

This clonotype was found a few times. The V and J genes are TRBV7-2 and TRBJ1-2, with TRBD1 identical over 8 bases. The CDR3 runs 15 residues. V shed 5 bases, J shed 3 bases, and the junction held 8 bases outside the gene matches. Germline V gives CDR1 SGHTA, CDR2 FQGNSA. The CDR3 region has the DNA TGTGCCAGCAGCACACGACAGGGGAGGGACTATGGCTACACCTTC. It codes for CASSTRQGRDYGYTF.